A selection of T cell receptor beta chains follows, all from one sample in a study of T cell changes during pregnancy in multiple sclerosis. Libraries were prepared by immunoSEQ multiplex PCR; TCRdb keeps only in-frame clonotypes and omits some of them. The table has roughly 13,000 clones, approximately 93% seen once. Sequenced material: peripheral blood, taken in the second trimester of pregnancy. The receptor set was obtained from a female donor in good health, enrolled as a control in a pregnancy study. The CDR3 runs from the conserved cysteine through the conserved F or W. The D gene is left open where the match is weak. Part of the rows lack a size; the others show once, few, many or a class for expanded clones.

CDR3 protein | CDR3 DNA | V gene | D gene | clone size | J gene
CASSEGGLANTIYF | TGTGCCAGCAGTGAAGGCGGCCTGGCAAACACCATATATTTT | TRBV6-1 | - | - | TRBJ1-3
CASSSGHSGNTIYF | TGTGCCAGTAGTTCAGGTCACTCTGGAAACACCATATATTTT | TRBV19 | - | once | TRBJ1-3
CASSYSGGNGYGYTF | TGTGCCAGCAGTTATTCAGGAGGGAATGGCTATGGCTACACCTTC | TRBV6-6 | - | - | TRBJ1-2
CASSIAGTGADTQYF | TGTGCCAGTAGTATAGCCGGGACAGGGGCAGATACGCAGTATTTT | TRBV19 | TRBD1 | - | TRBJ2-3
CASSLDRGNGYTF | TGTGCCAGCAGTTTGGACAGGGGAAATGGCTACACCTTC | TRBV6-6 | TRBD1 | - | TRBJ1-2
CASSERAGGTDTQYF | TGTGCCAGCAGTGAGAGAGCGGGAGGAACAGATACGCAGTATTTT | TRBV6-4 | TRBD2 | - | TRBJ2-3
CASSRRTGGETQYF | TGTGCCAGCAGCCGCAGGACAGGGGGAGAGACCCAGTACTTC | TRBV5-5 | TRBD1 | - | TRBJ2-5
CASSLGRASETQYF | TGTGCCAGCAGCTTGGGCAGGGCGTCAGAGACCCAGTACTTC | TRBV5-5 | - | - | TRBJ2-5
CASSSQPQSTRILSNTQYF | TGTGCCAGCAGCTCCCAGCCCCAATCGACTAGAATACTGTCCAATACGCAGTATTTT | TRBV9 | - | - | TRBJ2-3
CASSIMGHRNQPQHF | TGTGCCAGCAGTATTATGGGACATCGCAATCAGCCCCAGCATTTT | TRBV7-2 | - | - | TRBJ1-5
CASSITSGRVNEQFF | TGTGCCAGCAGTATAACTAGCGGGAGAGTCAATGAGCAGTTCTTC | TRBV27 | TRBD2 | once | TRBJ2-1
CASSMNRGINYGYTF | TGTGCCAGCAGTATGAACAGGGGAATCAACTATGGCTACACCTTC | TRBV27 | TRBD1 | - | TRBJ1-2
CASSVGGESAYNEQFF | TGTGCCAGCAGCGTAGGGGGGGAGTCGGCCTACAATGAGCAGTTCTTC | TRBV9 | - | - | TRBJ2-1
CASSLGGDLYEQYF | TGTGCCAGCAGTTTAGGCGGAGACCTCTACGAGCAGTACTTC | TRBV28 | - | - | TRBJ2-7
CASSLGLAGVSYNEQFF | TGTGCCAGCAGCCTAGGACTAGCGGGAGTCTCCTACAATGAGCAGTTCTTC | TRBV27 | TRBD2 | - | TRBJ2-1
CASILTGTGDQPQHF | TGTGCCAGCATCTTAACCGGGACAGGGGATCAGCCCCAGCATTTT | TRBV7-8 | TRBD1 | once | TRBJ1-5
CASSLGQANEKLFF | TGTGCCAGCAGCTTGGGACAGGCTAATGAAAAACTGTTTTTT | TRBV5-8 | - | - | TRBJ1-4
CAWSAGQGRRDQPQHF | TGTGCCTGGAGTGCGGGCCAGGGGCGCCGAGATCAGCCCCAGCATTTT | TRBV30 | - | - | TRBJ1-5
CASSSIRGTNTEAFF | TGTGCCAGCAGCTCCATCAGGGGGACGAACACTGAAGCTTTCTTT | TRBV11-2 | TRBD1 | - | TRBJ1-1
CASSLVVTSGQGEQFF | TGTGCCAGCAGCTTAGTTGTGACTAGCGGGCAGGGTGAGCAGTTCTTC | TRBV11-1 | TRBD2 | - | TRBJ2-1
CASSLDPQGVGNTIYF | TGTGCCAGCAGCTTAGACCCGCAGGGCGTCGGAAACACCATATATTTT | TRBV11-3 | - | - | TRBJ1-3
CASSGRTGTQETQYF | TGTGCCAGCAGCGGGCGGACAGGGACTCAAGAGACCCAGTACTTC | TRBV11-3 | TRBD1 | - | TRBJ2-5
CASSIEKRMNTGELFF | TGTGCCAGTAGTATCGAAAAGCGGATGAACACCGGGGAGCTGTTTTTT | TRBV19 | - | - | TRBJ2-2
CSVESMGTGAYEQYF | TGCAGCGTTGAATCGATGGGGACAGGGGCCTACGAGCAGTACTTC | TRBV29-1 | TRBD1 | - | TRBJ2-7
CASSLGLLPSGANVLTF | TGTGCCAGCAGCTTGGGGTTACTGCCCTCTGGGGCCAACGTCCTGACTTTC | TRBV5-6 | - | - | TRBJ2-6
CASSPNRAGGAFGQFF | TGTGCCAGCAGCCCCAATAGGGCGGGGGGGGCGTTTGGGCAGTTCTTC | TRBV5-4 | TRBD2 | - | TRBJ2-1
CASRLAGGSFHEQYF | TGTGCCAGCAGATTAGCGGGAGGATCTTTTCACGAGCAGTACTTC | TRBV6-1 | TRBD2 | - | TRBJ2-7
CASSSSGHEAFF | TGTGCCAGCAGCTCCTCGGGACATGAAGCTTTCTTT | TRBV7-8 | - | - | TRBJ1-1
CASSLVALSAGGTQYF | TGTGCCAGCAGCTTAGTGGCCCTCAGCGCTGGAGGGACCCAGTACTTC | TRBV7-2 | - | - | TRBJ2-5
CASSLARRENTEAFF | TGTGCCAGCAGCTTGGCCCGGAGGGAGAACACTGAAGCTTTCTTT | TRBV5-4 | - | - | TRBJ1-1
CASSQSGLDEQYF | TGCGCCAGCAGCCAGAGCGGGTTAGACGAGCAGTACTTC | TRBV4-3 | - | - | TRBJ2-7
CSAQGGDYGYTF | TGCAGCGCACAGGGGGGGGACTATGGCTACACCTTC | TRBV29-1 | TRBD1 | - | TRBJ1-2
CASSISGGTQPQHF | TGTGCCAGTAGTATATCAGGGGGTACCCAGCCCCAGCATTTT | TRBV19 | TRBD1 | - | TRBJ1-5
CASSLDGQGNYEQYF | TGCGCCAGCAGCTTGGATGGACAGGGAAACTACGAGCAGTACTTC | TRBV5-1 | TRBD1 | - | TRBJ2-7
CASRSWGQRESPNTGELFF | TGCGCCAGCAGGTCCTGGGGCCAGCGGGAATCCCCGAACACCGGGGAGCTGTTTTTT | TRBV4-1 | TRBD2 | - | TRBJ2-2
CASSQAHKSYEQYF | TGCGCCAGCAGCCAAGCCCACAAATCCTACGAGCAGTACTTC | TRBV4-3 | - | - | TRBJ2-7
CASTASGDAYEQYF | TGTGCCAGCACCGCTAGCGGAGATGCCTACGAGCAGTACTTC | TRBV28 | TRBD2 | - | TRBJ2-7
CVSSEGGPANEKLFF | TGTGTCAGCAGTGAAGGGGGCCCGGCTAATGAAAAACTGTTTTTT | TRBV6-1 | TRBD1 | - | TRBJ1-4
CASSQDPNTPNNEQFF | TGCGCCAGCAGCCAAGACCCGAATACTCCTAACAATGAGCAGTTCTTC | TRBV4-3 | - | - | TRBJ2-1
CASSQGLRETQYF | TGTGCCAGCAGCCAGGGGTTACGGGAGACCCAGTACTTC | TRBV6-5 | - | once | TRBJ2-5
CAISPGLAGGPSGETQYF | TGTGCCATCAGCCCGGGACTAGCGGGAGGGCCCTCAGGAGAGACCCAGTACTTC | TRBV10-3 | TRBD2 | - | TRBJ2-5
CATKTGNAEKLFF | TGTGCCACCAAAACAGGGAACGCGGAAAAACTGTTTTTT | TRBV19 | - | - | TRBJ1-4
CASTGGFGTDTQYF | TGTGCCAGCACCGGCGGATTTGGCACAGATACGCAGTATTTT | TRBV6-1 | - | - | TRBJ2-3
CASSLNRGSGTDTQYF | TGTGCCAGCAGCTTAAACCGGGGGAGTGGCACAGATACGCAGTATTTT | TRBV7-2 | - | - | TRBJ2-3
CASSSGQSFGKLFF | TGTGCCAGCAGTTCGGGACAGAGTTTCGGAAAACTGTTTTTT | TRBV27 | TRBD1 | - | TRBJ1-4
CASSSGRSLETQYF | TGTGCCAGCAGTAGCGGGAGAAGTTTGGAGACCCAGTACTTC | TRBV6-5 | TRBD2 | - | TRBJ2-5
CASSAGVLNEQFF | TGTGCCAGCAGTGCGGGGGTTCTCAATGAGCAGTTCTTC | TRBV2 | - | - | TRBJ2-1
CASSRDTGTGDPNTEAFF | TGTGCCAGCAGCCGGGATACCGGGACAGGGGACCCGAACACTGAAGCTTTCTTT | TRBV7-9 | TRBD1 | - | TRBJ1-1
CASSPPGRTQSSGNTIYF | TGTGCCAGCAGCCCGCCGGGTCGCACTCAGAGCTCTGGAAACACCATATATTTT | TRBV7-8 | - | - | TRBJ1-3
CASSQLSNTQYF | TGTGCCAGCAGCCAACTATCAAATACGCAGTATTTT | TRBV6-6 | - | - | TRBJ2-3